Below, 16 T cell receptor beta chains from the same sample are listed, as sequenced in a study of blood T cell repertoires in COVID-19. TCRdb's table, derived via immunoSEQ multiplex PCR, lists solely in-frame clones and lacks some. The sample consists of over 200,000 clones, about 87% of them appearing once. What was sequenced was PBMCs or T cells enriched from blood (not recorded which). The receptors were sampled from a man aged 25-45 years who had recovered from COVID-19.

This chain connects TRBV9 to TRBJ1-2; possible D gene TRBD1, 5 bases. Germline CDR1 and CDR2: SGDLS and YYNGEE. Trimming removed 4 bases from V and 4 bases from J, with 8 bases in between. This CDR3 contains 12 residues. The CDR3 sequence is CASSQGFYGYTF. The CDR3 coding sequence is TGTGCCAGCAGCCAGGGCTTCTATGGCTACACCTTC.

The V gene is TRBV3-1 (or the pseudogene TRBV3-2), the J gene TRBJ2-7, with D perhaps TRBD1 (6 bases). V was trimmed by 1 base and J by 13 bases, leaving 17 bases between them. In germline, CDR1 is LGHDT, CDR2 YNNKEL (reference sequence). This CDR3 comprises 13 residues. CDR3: CASSQGTGTLKYF. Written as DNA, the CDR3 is TGTGCCAGCAGCCAAGGCACCGGGACACTAAAATACTTC.

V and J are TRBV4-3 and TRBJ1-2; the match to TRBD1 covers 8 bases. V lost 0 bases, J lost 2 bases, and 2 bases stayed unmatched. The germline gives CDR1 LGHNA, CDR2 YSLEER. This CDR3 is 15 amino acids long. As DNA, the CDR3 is TGCGCCAGCAGCCAAGAGAGGACAGGGAACTATGGCTACACCTTC. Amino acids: CASSQERTGNYGYTF.

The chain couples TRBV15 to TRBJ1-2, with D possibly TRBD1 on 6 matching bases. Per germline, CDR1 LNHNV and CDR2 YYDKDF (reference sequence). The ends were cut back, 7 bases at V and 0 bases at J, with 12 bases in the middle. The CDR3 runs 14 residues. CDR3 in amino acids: CATTGGGSNYGYTF. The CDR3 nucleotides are TGTGCCACCACGGGAGGGGGATCTAACTATGGCTACACCTTC.

CDR3 residues: CAWGGLGNEQFF. The CDR3 DNA reads TGTGCCTGGGGGGGACTAGGCAATGAGCAGTTCTTC. The chain couples TRBV30 to TRBJ2-1; 8 bases align to TRBD2. The CDR3 loop spans 12 amino acids. CDR1 is GTSNPN and CDR2 is SVGIG in the germline V gene (reference sequence). The V segment lost 5 bases and the J segment 6 bases; nucleotides outside the gene matches: 3.

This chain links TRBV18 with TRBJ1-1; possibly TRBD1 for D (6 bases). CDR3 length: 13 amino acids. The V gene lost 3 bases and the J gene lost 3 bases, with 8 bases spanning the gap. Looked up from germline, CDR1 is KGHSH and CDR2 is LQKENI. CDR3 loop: CASSPYRDTEAFF. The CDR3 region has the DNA TGTGCCAGCTCACCGTACAGGGACACTGAAGCTTTCTTT. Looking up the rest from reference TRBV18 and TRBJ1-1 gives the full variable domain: NAGVMQNPRHLVRRRGQEARLRCSPMKGHSHVYWYRQLPEEGLKFMVYLQKENIIDESGMPKERFSAEFPKEGPSILRIQQVVRGDSAAYFCASSPYRDTEAFFGQGTRLTVV.

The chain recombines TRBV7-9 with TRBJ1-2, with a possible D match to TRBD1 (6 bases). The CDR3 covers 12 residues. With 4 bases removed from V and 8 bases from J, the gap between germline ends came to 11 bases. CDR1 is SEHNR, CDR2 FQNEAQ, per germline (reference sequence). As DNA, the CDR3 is TGTGCCAGCAGCTACGACAGGCCGGGCTACACCTTC. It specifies CASSYDRPGYTF.

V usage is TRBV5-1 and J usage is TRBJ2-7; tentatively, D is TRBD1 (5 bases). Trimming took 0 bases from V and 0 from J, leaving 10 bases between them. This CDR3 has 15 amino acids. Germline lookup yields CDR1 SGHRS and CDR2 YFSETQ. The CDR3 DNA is TGCGCCAGCAGCTTGGTCACAGACAGCTCCTACGAGCAGTACTTC. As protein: CASSLVTDSSYEQYF.

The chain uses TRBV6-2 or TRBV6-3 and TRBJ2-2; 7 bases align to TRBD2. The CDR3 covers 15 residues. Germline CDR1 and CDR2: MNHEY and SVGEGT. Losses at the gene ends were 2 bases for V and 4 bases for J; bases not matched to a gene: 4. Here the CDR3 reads CASSYAGVSTGELFF. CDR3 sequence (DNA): TGTGCCAGCAGTTACGCGGGAGTTTCCACCGGGGAGCTGTTTTTT.

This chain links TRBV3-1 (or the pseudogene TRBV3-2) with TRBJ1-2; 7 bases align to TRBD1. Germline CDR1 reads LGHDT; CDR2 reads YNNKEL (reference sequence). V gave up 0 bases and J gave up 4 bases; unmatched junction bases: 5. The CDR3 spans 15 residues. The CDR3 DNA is TGTGCCAGCAGCCAAGATAAGGGGGCGGCCTATGGCTACACCTTC. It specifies CASSQDKGAAYGYTF.

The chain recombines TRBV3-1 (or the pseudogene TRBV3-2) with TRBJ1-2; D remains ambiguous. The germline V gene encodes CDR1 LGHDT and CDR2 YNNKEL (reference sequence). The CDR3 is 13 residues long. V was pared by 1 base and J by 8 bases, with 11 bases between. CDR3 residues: CASSQGTLRGYTF. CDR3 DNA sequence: TGTGCCAGCAGCCAAGGGACTTTAAGGGGCTACACCTTC.

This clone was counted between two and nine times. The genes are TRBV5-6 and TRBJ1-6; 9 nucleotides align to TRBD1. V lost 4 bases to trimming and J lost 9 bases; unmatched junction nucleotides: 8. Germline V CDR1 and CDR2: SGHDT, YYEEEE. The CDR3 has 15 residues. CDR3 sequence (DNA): TGTGCCAGCAGCCCATACGGGACAGGGCCTTCACCCCTCCACTTT. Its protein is CASSPYGTGPSPLHF.

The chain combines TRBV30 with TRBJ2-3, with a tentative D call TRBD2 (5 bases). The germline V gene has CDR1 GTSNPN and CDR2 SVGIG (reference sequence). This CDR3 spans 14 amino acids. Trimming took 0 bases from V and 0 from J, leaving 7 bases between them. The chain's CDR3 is CAWSVGASTDTQYF. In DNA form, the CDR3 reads TGTGCCTGGAGTGTGGGAGCAAGCACAGATACGCAGTATTTT.

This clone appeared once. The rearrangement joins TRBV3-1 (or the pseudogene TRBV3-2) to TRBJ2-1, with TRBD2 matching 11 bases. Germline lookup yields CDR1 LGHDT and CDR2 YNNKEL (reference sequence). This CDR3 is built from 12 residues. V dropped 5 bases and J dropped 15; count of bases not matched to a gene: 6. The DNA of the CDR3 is TGTGCCAGCAGCAATAGCGGGGGGGCCATGTTCTTC. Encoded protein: CASSNSGGAMFF.

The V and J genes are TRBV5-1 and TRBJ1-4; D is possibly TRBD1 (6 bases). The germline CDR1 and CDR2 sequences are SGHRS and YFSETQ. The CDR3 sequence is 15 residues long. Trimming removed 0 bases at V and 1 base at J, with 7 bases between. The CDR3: CASSLAQGTNEKLFF. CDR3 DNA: TGCGCCAGCAGCTTGGCACAGGGAACTAATGAAAAACTGTTTTTT.

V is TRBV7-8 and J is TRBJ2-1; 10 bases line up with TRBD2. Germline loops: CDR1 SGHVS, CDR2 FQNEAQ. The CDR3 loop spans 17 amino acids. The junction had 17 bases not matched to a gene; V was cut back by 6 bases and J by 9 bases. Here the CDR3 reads CASRTRTSGDRFGEQFF. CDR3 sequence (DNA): TGTGCCAGCAGGACTCGGACTAGCGGAGATCGTTTCGGTGAGCAGTTCTTC.